These 13 T cell receptor beta chains share one sample of origin, sequenced in a study of tumor-infiltrating T cells and Merkel cell polyomavirus. Study context: The study examined CD8+ T cells specific for the Merkel cell polyomavirus KLL epitope.

Robust Merkel cell polyomavirus Large T antigen positivity by immunohistochemistry was seen in all patients' tumors. Data came from immunoSEQ multiplex PCR; TCRdb stores just in-frame clones and leaves some out. The profile shows 20,000 to 25,000 clones, 87% of them singletons. The sample taken for sequencing was lymph node tissue. The receptor set was obtained from a man over 45 with Merkel cell carcinoma.

This chain connects TRBV29-1 to TRBJ2-5; 10 bases fit TRBD2. CDR3 size: 15 residues. V was pared by 1 base and J by 1 base, with 3 bases of the junction left unmatched. CDR1 and CDR2 from the germline V gene are SQVTM and ANQGSEA. CDR3: CSVEGRTSGQETQYF. The CDR3 region has the DNA TGCAGCGTTGAAGGAAGGACTAGCGGCCAAGAGACCCAGTACTTC. Combining the CDR3 with reference TRBV29-1 and TRBJ2-5 gives the whole variable domain SAVISQKPSRDICQRGTSLTIQCQVDSQVTMMFWYRQQPGQSLTLIATANQGSEATYESGFVIDKFPISRPNLTFSTLTVSNMSPEDSSIYLCSVEGRTSGQETQYFGPGTRLLVL.

The chain couples TRBV4-1 to TRBJ2-7; 10 bases match TRBD1. V lost 1 base, J lost 3 bases, and 3 bases stayed unmatched. This CDR3 contains 15 residues. The V gene's germline CDR1 is MGHRA and CDR2 YSYEKL. The CDR3 loop is CASSQGQGAYYEQYF. CDR3 sequence (DNA): TGCGCCAGCAGCCAAGGACAGGGGGCTTACTACGAGCAGTACTTC.

The V gene is TRBV5-1, the J gene TRBJ2-7; 9 nucleotides agree with TRBD1. The length of the CDR3 is 16 residues. Germline assignment: CDR1 SGHRS and CDR2 YFSETQ. J lost 2 bases, V lost 3 bases, and 9 bases had no gene match. The CDR3 region is CASSSLPDRGAYEQYF. The CDR3 region has the DNA TGCGCCAGCAGCTCCCTTCCTGACAGGGGGGCCTACGAGCAGTACTTC. Looking up the rest from reference TRBV5-1 and TRBJ2-7 gives the full variable domain: KAGVTQTPRYLIKTRGQQVTLSCSPISGHRSVSWYQQTPGQGLQFLFEYFSETQRNKGNFPGRFSGRQFSNSRSEMNVSTLELGDSALYLCASSSLPDRGAYEQYFGPGTRLTVT.

This clone was found once. The chain couples TRBV14 to TRBJ2-1; unclear D gene. The CDR3 totals 13 residues. Germline CDR1 reads SGHDN; CDR2 reads FVKESK. V shed 4 bases and J shed 6 bases, with 10 bases lying between them. CDR3 nucleotide sequence: TGTGCCAGCAGCCCCCGAACTACCAATGAGCAGTTCTTC. It encodes CASSPRTTNEQFF.

CDR3 amino acids: CASGGGQGPDTQYF. The CDR3 DNA reads as TGTGCCAGCGGAGGGGGACAGGGCCCAGATACGCAGTATTTT. The chain employs TRBV2 and TRBJ2-3; TRBD1 matches 9 bases. CDR3 length: 14 residues. Germline assignment: CDR1 SNHLY and CDR2 FYNNEI. V was pared by 8 bases and J by 4 bases, with 7 bases of the junction left unmatched.

The chain uses TRBV28 and TRBJ1-2; D perhaps matches TRBD1 (5 bases). CDR1 is MDHEN, CDR2 SYDVKM, per germline. V was pared by 1 base and J by 8 bases, with 8 bases between. The CDR3 is made up of 12 amino acids. The CDR3 loop is CASSLLWGGYTF. CDR3 DNA sequence: TGTGCCAGCAGTTTATTATGGGGCGGCTACACCTTC.

J is TRBJ2-6 and V is TRBV7-8, with 12 bases that match TRBD1. After removal of 4 bases from V and 4 bases from J, the junction contained 14 bases not matched to a gene. The length of the CDR3 is 20 residues. CDR1 and CDR2 (germline): SGHVS, FQNEAQ. The CDR3 here is CASSYKTPGTGGTGANVLTF. CDR3 coding DNA: TGTGCCAGCAGCTACAAGACTCCCGGGACAGGGGGCACGGGGGCCAACGTCCTGACTTTC.

This clone was detected only a few times. V and J are TRBV7-8 and TRBJ2-5, with 7 bases that match TRBD2. V trimming: 3 bases; J trimming: 5 bases; junction bases outside the gene matches: 12. CDR1 is SGHVS, CDR2 FQNEAQ, per germline. CDR3 length: 16 amino acids. CDR3 sequence: CASSLRLAALRETQYF. CDR3 coding DNA: TGTGCCAGCAGCTTGCGGCTAGCGGCTCTTAGGGAGACCCAGTACTTC.

This clone was counted only a few times. The V and J genes are TRBV30 and TRBJ1-2; 7 nucleotides line up with TRBD1. The CDR3 covers 14 residues. The germline CDR1 and CDR2 sequences are GTSNPN and SVGIG (reference sequence). The trim removed 0 bases at V and 4 bases at J, leaving 5 bases unmatched. The CDR3 loop is CAWSVPGQSYGYTF. The CDR3 coding sequence is TGTGCCTGGAGTGTACCGGGACAGAGCTATGGCTACACCTTC.

This chain's CDR3 is CASSQDRGRITGELFF. The CDR3 DNA sequence: TGTGCCAGCAGCCAAGATAGGGGGCGGATAACCGGGGAGCTGTTTTTT. The genes are TRBV14 and TRBJ2-2; 7 bases are shared with TRBD1. Germline assignment: CDR1 SGHDN and CDR2 FVKESK. The junction had 6 bases not matched to a gene; V was cut back by 0 bases and J by 5 bases. The length of the CDR3 is 16 residues.

The rearrangement links TRBV2 to TRBJ2-5; D ambiguous. Looked up from germline, CDR1 is SNHLY and CDR2 is FYNNEI. The V and J ends lost 6 bases and 1 base respectively, with 12 bases between them. The length of the CDR3 is 14 residues. The CDR3 DNA follows: TGTGCCAGCAGCCCTCTGGGCTTCCAAGAGACCCAGTACTTC. Its translation is CASSPLGFQETQYF.

This chain's CDR3 is CASSEGTSVEQYF. Here the CDR3 DNA reads TGTGCCAGCAGTGAAGGGACTAGCGTAGAGCAGTACTTC. The chain carries TRBV6-5 and TRBJ2-7, with 10 bases lining up with TRBD2. Germline V CDR1 and CDR2: MNHEY, SVGAGI. This CDR3 is built from 13 residues. Trimming removed 5 bases from V and 7 bases from J; junction bases left unmatched: 5.

V usage is TRBV10-2 and J usage is TRBJ2-5; 7 nucleotides match TRBD1. This CDR3 is 18 amino acids long. Germline assignment: CDR1 WSHSY and CDR2 SAAADI. V gave up 2 bases and J gave up 1 base; unmatched junction bases: 13. CDR3 nucleotide sequence: TGCGCCAGCAGTGAGCCACGGGGCTGGGCAGGGGGCCAAGAGACCCAGTACTTC. This gives the protein CASSEPRGWAGGQETQYF.